The 8 T cell receptor beta chains presented below share a single source sample, sequenced in a study of shared clonotypes between healthy human individuals. Sequenced by immunoSEQ multiplex PCR; TCRdb stores in-frame clones only, minus some. Of approximately 2.4 million clones in the sample, 90% to 97% were seen once. The sequenced sample consisted of naive CD4+ T cells sorted from blood. The subset is: CD45RA+ positively selected. Source of these receptors: a man between 18 and 35 years old in good health.

The rearrangement joins TRBV30 to TRBJ1-5; weak D call: TRBD1 (6 bases). This CDR3 spans 14 amino acids. Trimming shortened V by 0 bases and J by 7 bases, and 13 bases separated the two germline ends. Germline assignment: CDR1 GTSNPN and CDR2 SVGIG (reference sequence). CDR3 loop: CAWSVDSRRQPQHF. The CDR3 DNA reads TGTGCCTGGAGTGTGGACAGTCGGCGCCAGCCCCAGCATTTT.

V and J are TRBV10-3 and TRBJ2-1; D may be TRBD1 or TRBD2 (5 bases each). V lost 9 bases to trimming and J lost 7 bases, with 16 bases between them. There are 13 residues in the CDR3. Looked up from germline, CDR1 is ENHRY and CDR2 is SYGVKD. The DNA for the CDR3 is TGTGCCATTCTCGTTTTAGGGGAGAATGAGCAGTTCTTC. Its translation: CAILVLGENEQFF.

This clone was recorded only once. This CDR3 is also generated by other DNA sequences in the sample. V and J are TRBV7-9 and TRBJ2-5, with TRBD2 as a possible D gene (6 bases). The V and J ends lost 2 bases and 1 base respectively, with 8 bases between them. Germline CDR1 and CDR2: SEHNR and FQNEAQ (reference sequence). CDR3 size: 14 residues. The CDR3 spells CASSLRTIQETQYF. The DNA of the CDR3 is TGTGCCAGCAGCTTAAGGACTATCCAAGAGACCCAGTACTTC.

With regard to this clone: The same CDR3 is also encoded by other DNA sequences in this sample. The chain has TRBV5-4 and TRBJ2-3, with D possibly being TRBD1 (5 bases). Per the germline V gene, CDR1 is SGHNT and CDR2 is YYREEE (reference sequence). V was pared by 0 bases and J by 3 bases, with 5 bases between. The CDR3 is 13 amino acids. The CDR3 spells CASSLDRTDTQYF. CDR3 sequence (DNA): TGTGCCAGCAGCTTGGACAGGACAGATACGCAGTATTTT.

This rearrangement joins TRBV4-3 to TRBJ2-6; D is perhaps TRBD1 or TRBD2 (5 bases each). Germline V gives CDR1 LGHNA, CDR2 YSLEER. The germline V and J ends were trimmed by 1 base and 4 bases, with 8 bases remaining between them. The CDR3 has 15 residues. The CDR3 reads CASSQVGVGANVLTF. The CDR3 region has the DNA TGCGCCAGCAGCCAAGTGGGGGTCGGGGCCAACGTCCTGACTTTC.

The chain couples TRBV4-1 to TRBJ2-3, with 10 nucleotides matching TRBD1. The J segment lost 10 bases and the V segment lost 2 bases, leaving 9 bases of the junction unmatched. Germline V gene sequence: CDR1 MGHRA, CDR2 YSYEKL. This CDR3 contains 15 residues. In DNA, the CDR3 is TGCGCCAGCAGCCAAACCGGGACAGGGGTTAATTCGCAGTATTTT. Protein sequence: CASSQTGTGVNSQYF.

The rearrangement uses TRBV7-9 and TRBJ1-2; TRBD1 matches 7 bases. Per the germline V gene, CDR1 is SEHNR and CDR2 is FQNEAQ (reference sequence). This CDR3 comprises 15 residues. Trimming took 4 bases from V and 9 from J; bases not matched to a gene: 14. CDR3 residues: CASSSRDSQIGSYTF. The CDR3 coding sequence is TGTGCCAGCAGCTCCCGGGACAGCCAGATCGGAAGCTACACCTTC. The full variable domain, in which reference TRBV7-9 and TRBJ1-2 provide the parts outside the CDR3, is DTGVSQNPRHKITKRGQNVTFRCDPISEHNRLYWYRQTLGQGPEFLTYFQNEAQLEKSRLLSDRFSAERPKGSFSTLEIQRTEQGDSAMYLCASSSRDSQIGSYTFGSGTRLTVV.

The V gene is TRBV6-1, the J gene TRBJ2-1, with 7 bases matching TRBD1. The CDR3 spans 14 residues. CDR1 is MNHNS and CDR2 is SASEGT in the germline V gene. J gave up 9 bases and V 0 bases, and 5 bases lay outside the gene matches. This chain's CDR3 is CASSEAGGSGEQFF. CDR3 in DNA: TGTGCCAGCAGTGAAGCAGGGGGCTCGGGTGAGCAGTTCTTC.